Below, one T cell receptor beta chain is given with its context. As yet, its antigen is unknown. The CDR3 is 13 residues long. In germline, CDR1 is SQVTM, CDR2 ANQGSEA. V was trimmed by 6 bases and J by 7 bases, leaving 18 bases between them. This entry comes from a study of cytomegalovirus exposure and HLA in healthy donors. Whole-study results and caveats: Information on immune exposure was restricted to one variable (CMV serostatus).

In the PCR, 60 Vbeta and 13 Jbeta primers were used. The data were produced by immunoSEQ multiplex PCR, yet TCRdb's version contains in-frame clones alone and is incomplete. The sample contains about 35,000 clones, 80% of which appear only once. The sample consisted of PBMCs. This chain uses TRBV29-1 with TRBJ1-2; tentative D call: TRBD1 (6 bases). The sequence derives from a male donor in good health and CMV-seronegative. This chain's CDR3 is CSVRDMGLAGYTF. CDR3 in DNA: TGCAGCGTCCGGGACATGGGGTTGGCTGGCTACACCTTC.